What follows describes a single T cell receptor (beta chain). Participants came from 24 US areas, aged roughly 18 to 95 years. In assigning cohorts, the study relied on participant-reported clinical history. This sample was included in a study of blood T cell repertoires in COVID-19. Generated by immunoSEQ multiplex PCR, the TCRdb table keeps only in-frame clones and is missing some. The data show 200,000 or so clones, about 85% seen once. CDR1 and CDR2 from the germline V gene are MDHEN and SYDVKM. V was clipped by 5 bases and J by 2 bases, with 25 bases between them. The CDR3 runs to 19 residues. The sequence was collected from a man aged 25-45 years who had recovered from COVID-19. The chain is built from TRBV28 and TRBJ1-5, with D perhaps TRBD1 (5 bases). Sequencing used PBMCs or T cells enriched from blood (not recorded which). The CDR3 is CASSRRDYHSSRGNQPQHF. The CDR3 DNA reads TGTGCCAGCAGTCGCCGGGACTACCACTCTTCGCGGGGCAATCAGCCCCAGCATTTT.